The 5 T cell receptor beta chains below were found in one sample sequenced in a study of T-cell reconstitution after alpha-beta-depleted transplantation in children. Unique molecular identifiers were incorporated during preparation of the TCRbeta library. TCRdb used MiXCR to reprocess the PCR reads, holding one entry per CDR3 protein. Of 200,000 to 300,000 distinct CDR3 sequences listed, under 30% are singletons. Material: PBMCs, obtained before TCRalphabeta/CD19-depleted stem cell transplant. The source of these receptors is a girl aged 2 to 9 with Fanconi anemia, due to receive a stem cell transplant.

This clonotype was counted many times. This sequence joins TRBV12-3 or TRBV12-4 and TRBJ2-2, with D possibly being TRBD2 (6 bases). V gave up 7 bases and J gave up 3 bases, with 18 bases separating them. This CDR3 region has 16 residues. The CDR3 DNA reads TGTGCCAGCACCTTACCTCCGGGACTCCACACCGGGGAGCTGTTTTTT. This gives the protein CASTLPPGLHTGELFF.

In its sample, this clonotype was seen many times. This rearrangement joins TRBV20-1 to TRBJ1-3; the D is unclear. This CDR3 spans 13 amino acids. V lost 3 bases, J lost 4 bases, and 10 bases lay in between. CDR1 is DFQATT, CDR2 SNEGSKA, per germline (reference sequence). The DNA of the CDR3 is TGCAGTGCTAGTTGGGAGCCGGGAAACACCATATATTTT. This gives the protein CSASWEPGNTIYF.

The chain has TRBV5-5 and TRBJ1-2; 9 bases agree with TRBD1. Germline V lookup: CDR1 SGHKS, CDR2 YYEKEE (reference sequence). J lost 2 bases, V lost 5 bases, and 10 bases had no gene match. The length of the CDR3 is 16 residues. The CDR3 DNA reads TGTGCCAGCAGTTCCCGGACAGGGGCCCTCAACTATGGCTACACCTTC. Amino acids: CASSSRTGALNYGYTF. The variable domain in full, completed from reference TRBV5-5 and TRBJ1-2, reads DAGVTQSPTHLIKTRGQQVTLRCSPISGHKSVSWYQQVLGQGPQFIFQYYEKEERGRGNFPDRFSARQFPNYSSELNVNALLLGDSALYLCASSSRTGALNYGYTFGSGTRLTVV.

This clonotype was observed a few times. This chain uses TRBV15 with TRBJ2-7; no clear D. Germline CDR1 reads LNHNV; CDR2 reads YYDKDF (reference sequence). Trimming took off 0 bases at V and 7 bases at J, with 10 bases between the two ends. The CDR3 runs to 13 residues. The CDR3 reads CATSRDTPDEQYF. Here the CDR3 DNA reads TGTGCCACCAGCAGAGATACCCCTGATGAGCAGTACTTC.

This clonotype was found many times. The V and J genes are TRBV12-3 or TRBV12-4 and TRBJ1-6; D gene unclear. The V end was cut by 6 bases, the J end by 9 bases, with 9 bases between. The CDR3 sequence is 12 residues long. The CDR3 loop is CASSRPGSPLHF. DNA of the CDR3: TGTGCCAGCAGCCGACCCGGTTCACCCCTCCACTTT.